The 28 T cell receptor beta chains in this list originate from one sample, sequenced in a study of cytomegalovirus exposure and HLA in healthy donors. The study ran its PCR with 60 Vbeta and 13 Jbeta primers. Generated by immunoSEQ multiplex PCR, the TCRdb table keeps only in-frame clones and is missing some. Among about 91,000 clones listed, around nine tenths were seen once. The material sequenced was PBMCs. These receptors were taken from a man between 25 and 39 years old in good health and CMV-seropositive.

The chain carries TRBV6-5 and TRBJ2-7; 7 nucleotides agree with TRBD2. The length of the CDR3 is 15 residues. Trimming cost V 10 bases and J 4 bases; bases outside gene matches: 16. CDR1 and CDR2 (germline): MNHEY, SVGAGI. As DNA, the CDR3 is TGTGCCACCGCCCGGACTCTGGCGGGAGCGTACGAGCAGTACTTC. Its translation: CATARTLAGAYEQYF.

The V call is TRBV19, the J call TRBJ1-5; 7 nucleotides match TRBD1. V trimming: 6 bases; J trimming: 1 base; junction bases outside the gene matches: 6. This CDR3 has 15 residues. Germline CDR1 is LNHDA and CDR2 is SQIVND (reference sequence). The CDR3 coding sequence is TGTGCCAGTAGGGTTATCAGGGGGAGCAATCAGCCCCAGCATTTT. This translates into CASRVIRGSNQPQHF.

The V gene is TRBV30, the J gene TRBJ2-1, with 10 bases lining up with TRBD1. Unmatched junction bases numbered 17, after V lost 3 bases and J lost 6 bases. The CDR3 loop spans 18 amino acids. CDR1 is GTSNPN, CDR2 SVGIG, per germline (reference sequence). The CDR3 nucleotides read TGTGCCTGGAGCGACCCAAACCTTCGCCGGGACAGGGGCAATGAGCAGTTCTTC. Protein: CAWSDPNLRRDRGNEQFF.

Only a few counts were recorded for this clone. The chain couples TRBV6-4 to TRBJ2-3, with 8 positions matching TRBD2. The CDR3 covers 15 residues. V lost 0 bases to trimming and J lost 2 bases; unmatched junction nucleotides: 1. Per germline, CDR1 MRHNA and CDR2 SNTAGT. The CDR3 DNA reads TGTGCCAGCAGTGACTCTAGCGGGGACACAGATACGCAGTATTTT. Protein sequence: CASSDSSGDTDTQYF.

The chain is built from TRBV6-1 and TRBJ2-7, with 9 bases fitting TRBD2. The CDR3 contains 14 residues. Germline trimming cut 10 bases from V and 5 bases from J; bases unmatched to any gene: 12. Germline assignment: CDR1 MNHNS and CDR2 SASEGT. The DNA for the CDR3 is TGTGCCACTGGATCGAGCGGGAGGTCCAACGAGCAGTACTTC. Its protein product is CATGSSGRSNEQYF.

The J gene is TRBJ1-2, the V gene TRBV18; a possible D gene is TRBD1 (6 bases). The V end was cut by 5 bases, the J end by 2 bases, with 12 bases between. Per the germline V gene, CDR1 is KGHSH and CDR2 is LQKENI. The CDR3 has 14 residues. CDR3 nucleotide sequence: TGTGCCAGCTCAATAGCGGGGGGCAACTATGGCTACACCTTC. Translation gives CASSIAGGNYGYTF.

The V call is TRBV10-3, the J call TRBJ2-3, with D possibly being TRBD2 (6 bases). Germline V gene data show CDR1 as ENHRY and CDR2 as SYGVKD. The CDR3 length is 17 residues. Trimming cost V 3 bases and J 0 bases, with 16 bases left between them. Here the CDR3 reads CAISDSSAGTSTDTQYF. In DNA form, the CDR3 reads TGTGCCATCAGTGACTCCTCTGCGGGGACTAGCACAGATACGCAGTATTTT.

The chain recombines TRBV19 with TRBJ1-5, with D perhaps TRBD1 (5 bases). CDR3 length: 16 residues. V gave up 1 base and J gave up 7 bases, with 17 bases separating them. The germline V gene has CDR1 LNHDA and CDR2 SQIVND (reference sequence). The CDR3 sequence: CASSIGRRQLKQPQHF. DNA of the CDR3: TGTGCCAGTAGTATAGGCCGCCGACAGCTGAAGCAGCCCCAGCATTTT.

This clone was counted between two and nine times. The J gene is TRBJ1-2, the V gene TRBV6-6, with 7 positions matching TRBD1. Germline values: CDR1 MNHNY, CDR2 SVGAGI (reference sequence). V dropped 5 bases and J dropped 8; count of bases not matched to a gene: 5. There are 12 residues in the CDR3. In DNA, the CDR3 is TGTGCCAGCAGTACAGGGGATCGGGGCTACACCTTC. Its protein is CASSTGDRGYTF.

V and J are TRBV4-2 and TRBJ2-1, with 8 bases fitting TRBD2. Germline-derived CDR1 and CDR2 are LGHNA and YNFKEQ. The CDR3 is made up of 17 amino acids. V gave up 4 bases and J gave up 0 bases; unmatched junction bases: 8. This CDR3 reads CASSLGTSQSSYNEQFF. For the CDR3, the DNA is TGTGCCAGCAGCCTGGGGACTAGTCAGAGCTCCTACAATGAGCAGTTCTTC.

V and J are TRBV27 and TRBJ2-7, with D maybe TRBD2 (6 bases). The germline V and J ends were trimmed by 0 bases and 0 bases, with 6 bases remaining between them. This CDR3 has 14 residues. From germline, CDR1 is MNHEY and CDR2 SMNVEV (reference sequence). Written as DNA, the CDR3 is TGTGCCAGCAGTTTATCGGGGGGCTCCTACGAGCAGTACTTC. Residues: CASSLSGGSYEQYF.

The chain joins TRBV7-2 to TRBJ2-1; TRBD2 matches 8 bases. The J segment lost 5 bases and the V segment lost 5 bases, leaving 8 bases of the junction unmatched. Germline values: CDR1 SGHTA, CDR2 FQGNSA. This CDR3 has 15 residues. This CDR3 is CASSLRLAFNNEQFF. The CDR3 region has the DNA TGTGCCAGCAGCCTAAGACTAGCGTTCAACAATGAGCAGTTCTTC. Looking up the rest from reference TRBV7-2 and TRBJ2-1 gives the full variable domain: GAGVSQSPSNKVTEKGKDVELRCDPISGHTALYWYRQSLGQGLEFLIYFQGNSAPDKSGLPSDRFSAERTGGSVSTLTIQRTQQEDSAVYLCASSLRLAFNNEQFFGPGTRLTVL.

This clone turned up a few times. The chain uses TRBV10-3 and TRBJ1-2; TRBD1 is a possible D gene (5 bases). The CDR3 totals 14 residues. The germline gives CDR1 ENHRY, CDR2 SYGVKD. The V end was cut by 5 bases, the J end by 2 bases, with 12 bases between. This chain's CDR3 is CAISPGRANYGYTF. The CDR3 coding sequence is TGTGCCATCAGTCCAGGGAGGGCCAACTATGGCTACACCTTC.

V and J are TRBV5-1 and TRBJ2-3, with D perhaps matching TRBD2 (6 bases). V was clipped by 5 bases and J by 2 bases, with 12 bases between them. CDR1 and CDR2 from the germline V gene are SGHRS and YFSETQ. The CDR3 sequence is 14 residues long. The CDR3 sequence is CASRFSGITDTQYF. In DNA, the CDR3 is TGCGCCAGCAGGTTTAGCGGTATCACAGATACGCAGTATTTT.

The V and J genes are TRBV27 and TRBJ2-7, with D maybe TRBD2 (7 bases). Between the trimmed V and J ends, which lost 6 bases and 7 bases, there was a span of 16 bases. The germline CDR1 and CDR2 sequences are MNHEY and SMNVEV (reference sequence). This CDR3 is built from 13 residues. The CDR3 DNA sequence: TGTGCCAGCAGCGAGATGAGGGGGGGTGAGCAGTACTTC. Translated, it gives CASSEMRGGEQYF.

This clone was observed a few times. Additional DNA sequences in this sample encode the identical CDR3. The chain employs TRBV20-1 and TRBJ2-1, with D uncertain. Per the germline V gene, CDR1 is DFQATT and CDR2 is SNEGSKA (reference sequence). Trimming removed 6 bases from V and 5 bases from J, with 8 bases in between. This CDR3 contains 11 residues. The CDR3 here is CSAARDNEQFF. In nucleotides, the CDR3 is TGCAGTGCCGCCCGCGACAATGAGCAGTTCTTC.

This clone has more than one count but fewer than ten. The chain uses TRBV19 and TRBJ1-2; TRBD1 might be the D (5 bases). CDR3 length: 14 residues. Looked up from germline, CDR1 is LNHDA and CDR2 is SQIVND (reference sequence). The germline V and J ends were trimmed by 3 bases and 2 bases, with 10 bases remaining between them. The CDR3 region is CASSIYGGNYGYTF. In DNA form, the CDR3 reads TGTGCCAGTAGTATTTACGGGGGAAACTATGGCTACACCTTC.

V is TRBV4-1 and J is TRBJ2-6, with 8 bases identical to TRBD2. The CDR3 consists of 17 residues. Per germline, CDR1 MGHRA and CDR2 YSYEKL. Germline trimming cut 4 bases from V and 4 bases from J; bases unmatched to any gene: 9. This CDR3 is CASSPPGGGSGANVLTF. The CDR3 nucleotides read TGCGCCAGCAGCCCCCCCGGGGGGGGGTCCGGGGCCAACGTCCTGACTTTC.

The V gene is TRBV5-1, the J gene TRBJ1-4; 9 nucleotides align to TRBD1. Germline trimming cut 0 bases from V and 7 bases from J; bases unmatched to any gene: 7. This CDR3 contains 16 residues. Germline lookup yields CDR1 SGHRS and CDR2 YFSETQ. The CDR3 loop is CASSLGGQGTVEKLFF. The CDR3 DNA reads as TGCGCCAGCAGCTTGGGGGGACAGGGTACGGTTGAAAAACTGTTTTTT.

This chain links TRBV5-1 with TRBJ2-3; possibly TRBD2 for D (6 bases). The CDR3 extends over 14 amino acids. The V end lost 1 base, the J end lost 2 bases, and 8 bases lay between the germline ends. Germline V gene lookup returns CDR1 SGHRS and CDR2 YFSETQ. This CDR3 is CASSLRGTTDTQYF. The CDR3 DNA follows: TGCGCCAGCAGCTTGCGCGGGACCACAGATACGCAGTATTTT. The entire variable domain, with the rest obtained from reference TRBV5-1 and TRBJ2-3, is as follows: KAGVTQTPRYLIKTRGQQVTLSCSPISGHRSVSWYQQTPGQGLQFLFEYFSETQRNKGNFPGRFSGRQFSNSRSEMNVSTLELGDSALYLCASSLRGTTDTQYFGPGTRLTVL.

The chain couples TRBV5-1 to TRBJ2-3; D gene uncertain. V shed 0 bases and J shed 3 bases, with 2 bases lying between them. CDR1 SGHRS and CDR2 YFSETQ come from the germline V gene. There are 12 residues in the CDR3. CDR3 coding DNA: TGCGCCAGCAGCTTGGCGACAGATACGCAGTATTTT. Protein: CASSLATDTQYF.

This chain uses TRBV9 with TRBJ2-1; perhaps TRBD2 as D (8 bases). The germline V gene has CDR1 SGDLS and CDR2 YYNGEE. This CDR3 comprises 17 residues. V was pared by 2 bases and J by 9 bases, with 24 bases between. CDR3: CASSVGTASSGYVEQFF. The DNA of the CDR3 is TGTGCCAGCAGCGTCGGGACAGCCTCTAGCGGGTACGTTGAGCAGTTCTTC.

The rearrangement links TRBV4-2 to TRBJ2-3, with D possibly matching TRBD2 (6 bases). The CDR3 is 20 amino acids. Germline CDR1 LGHNA, CDR2 YNFKEQ. V gave up 1 base and J gave up 4 bases, with 27 bases separating them. CDR3 in amino acids: CASSQAFWGEDKNVADTQYF. CDR3 nucleotides: TGTGCCAGCAGCCAAGCCTTCTGGGGGGAGGATAAAAATGTGGCAGATACGCAGTATTTT.

V gene TRBV27 combines with J gene TRBJ2-5; D is ambiguous. The length of the CDR3 is 14 residues. Germline CDR1 MNHEY, CDR2 SMNVEV (reference sequence). V was cut by 2 bases and J by 4 bases, with 11 bases left in between. CDR3 in DNA: TGTGCCAGCAGTTTAACCGAGGTTGGAGAGACCCAGTACTTC. Protein: CASSLTEVGETQYF.

The V and J genes are TRBV4-1 and TRBJ2-3, with D tentatively TRBD2 (6 bases). Trimming cost V 4 bases and J 2 bases, with 19 bases left between them. The length of the CDR3 is 17 residues. Germline lookup yields CDR1 MGHRA and CDR2 YSYEKL. Here the CDR3 reads CASSPPPSVHNTDTQYF. For the CDR3, the DNA is TGCGCCAGCAGCCCCCCCCCTAGCGTACATAACACAGATACGCAGTATTTT.

The rearrangement joins TRBV5-6 to TRBJ1-1, with D possibly being TRBD1 (5 bases). Germline lookup yields CDR1 SGHDT and CDR2 YYEEEE. The ends were cut back, 4 bases at V and 5 bases at J, with 12 bases in the middle. The CDR3 is made up of 13 amino acids. CDR3 protein: CASSPRRGTEAFF. The CDR3 nucleotides read TGTGCCAGCAGCCCCCGACGGGGGACTGAAGCTTTCTTT.

The CDR3 sequence: CASSWTGVGELFF. The CDR3 DNA follows: TGTGCCAGCAGCTGGACAGGGGTCGGGGAGCTGTTTTTT. The chain links TRBV7-8 to TRBJ2-2; 9 positions agree with TRBD1. Trimming took 4 bases from V and 7 from J; bases not matched to a gene: 1. The CDR3 has 13 residues. Germline CDR1 and CDR2: SGHVS and FQNEAQ.

This clone was observed a single time. The CDR3 reads CASSFSRRGSSNEKLFF. The CDR3 DNA reads as TGCGCCAGCAGCTTCTCCAGGAGGGGCTCTTCTAATGAAAAACTGTTTTTT. V is TRBV5-1 and J is TRBJ1-4, with D possibly TRBD1 on 5 matching bases. The CDR3 runs to 17 residues. The V and J ends lost 2 bases and 3 bases respectively, with 17 bases between them. Germline V gene lookup returns CDR1 SGHRS and CDR2 YFSETQ.